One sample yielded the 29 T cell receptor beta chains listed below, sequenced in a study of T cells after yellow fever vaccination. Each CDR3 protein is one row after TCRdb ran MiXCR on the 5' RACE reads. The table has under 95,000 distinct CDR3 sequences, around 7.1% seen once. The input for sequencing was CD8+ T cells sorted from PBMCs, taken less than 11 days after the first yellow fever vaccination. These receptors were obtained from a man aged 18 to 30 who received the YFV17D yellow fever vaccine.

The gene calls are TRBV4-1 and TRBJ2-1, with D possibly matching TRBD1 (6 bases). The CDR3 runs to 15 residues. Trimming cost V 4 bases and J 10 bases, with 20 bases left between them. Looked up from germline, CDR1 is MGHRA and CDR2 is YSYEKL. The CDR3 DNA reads TGCGCCAGCAGCCCGTCTTTAGGTGGGGGCGGGGAGCAGTTCTTC. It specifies CASSPSLGGGGEQFF.

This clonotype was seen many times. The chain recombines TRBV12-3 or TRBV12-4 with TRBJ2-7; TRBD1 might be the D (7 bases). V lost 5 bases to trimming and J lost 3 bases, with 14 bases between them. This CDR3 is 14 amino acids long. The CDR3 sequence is CASSRRDSRYEQYV. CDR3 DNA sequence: TGTGCCAGCAGTCGGAGGGACAGTCGCTACGAGCAGTACGTC.

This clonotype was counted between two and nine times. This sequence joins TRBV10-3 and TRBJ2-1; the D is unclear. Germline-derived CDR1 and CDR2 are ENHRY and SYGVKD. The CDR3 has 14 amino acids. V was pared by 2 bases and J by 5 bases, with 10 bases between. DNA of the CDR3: TGTGCCATCAGTGAGAGCGTAGGACACAATGAGCAGTTCTTC. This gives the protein CAISESVGHNEQFF.

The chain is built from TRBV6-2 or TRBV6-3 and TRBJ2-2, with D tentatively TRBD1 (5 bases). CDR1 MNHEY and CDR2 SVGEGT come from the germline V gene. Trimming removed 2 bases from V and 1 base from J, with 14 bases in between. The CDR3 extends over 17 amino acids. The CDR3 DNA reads TGTGCCAGCAGTTACGGAACTTACAGGTTGAACACCGGGGAGCTGTTTTTT. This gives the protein CASSYGTYRLNTGELFF.

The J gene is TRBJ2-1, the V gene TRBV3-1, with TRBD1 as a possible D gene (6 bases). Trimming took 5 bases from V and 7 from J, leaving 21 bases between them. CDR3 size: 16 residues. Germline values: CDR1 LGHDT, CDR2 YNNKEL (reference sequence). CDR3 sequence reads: CASSINLSGELNEQFF. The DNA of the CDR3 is TGTGCCAGCAGCATAAATTTATCAGGGGAGCTGAATGAGCAGTTCTTC.

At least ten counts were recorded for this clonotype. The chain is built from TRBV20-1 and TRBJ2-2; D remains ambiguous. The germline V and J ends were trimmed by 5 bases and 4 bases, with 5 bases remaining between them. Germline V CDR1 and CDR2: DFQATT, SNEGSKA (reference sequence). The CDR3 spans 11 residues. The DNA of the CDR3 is TGCAGTGCTTCGATCACCGGGGAGCTGTTTTTT. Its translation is CSASITGELFF.

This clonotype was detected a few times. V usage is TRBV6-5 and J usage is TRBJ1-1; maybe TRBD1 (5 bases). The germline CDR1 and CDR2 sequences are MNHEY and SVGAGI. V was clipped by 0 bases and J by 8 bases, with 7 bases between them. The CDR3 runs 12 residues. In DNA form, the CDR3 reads TGTGCCAGCAGTTACTCGGCAGGGGAAGCTTTCTTT. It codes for CASSYSAGEAFF.

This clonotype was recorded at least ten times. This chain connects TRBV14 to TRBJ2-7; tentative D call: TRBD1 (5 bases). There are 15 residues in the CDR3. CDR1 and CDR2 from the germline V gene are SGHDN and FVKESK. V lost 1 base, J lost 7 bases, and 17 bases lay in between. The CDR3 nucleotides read TGTGCCAGCAGCCAAGTCTTCGGACACCGCGGAGAGCAGTACTTC. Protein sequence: CASSQVFGHRGEQYF.

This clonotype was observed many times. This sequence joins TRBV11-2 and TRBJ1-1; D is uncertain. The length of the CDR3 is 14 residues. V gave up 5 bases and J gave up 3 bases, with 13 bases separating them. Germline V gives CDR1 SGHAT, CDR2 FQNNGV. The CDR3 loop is CASSLTGPYTEAFF. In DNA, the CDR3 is TGTGCCAGCAGCCTAACCGGGCCATACACTGAAGCTTTCTTT.

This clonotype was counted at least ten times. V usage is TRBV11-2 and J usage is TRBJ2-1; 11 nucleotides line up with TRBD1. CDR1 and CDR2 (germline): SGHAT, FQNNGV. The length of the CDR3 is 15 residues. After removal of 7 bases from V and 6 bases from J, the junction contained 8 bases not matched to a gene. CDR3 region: CASNPGQGASNEQFF. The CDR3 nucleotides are TGTGCCAGCAACCCCGGACAGGGGGCGAGCAATGAGCAGTTCTTC.

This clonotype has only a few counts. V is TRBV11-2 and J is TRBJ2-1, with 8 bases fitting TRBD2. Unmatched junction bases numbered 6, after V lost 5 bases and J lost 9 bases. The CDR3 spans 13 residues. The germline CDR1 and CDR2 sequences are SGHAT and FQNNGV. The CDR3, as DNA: TGTGCCAGCAGCCGGACTAGCTTTCTTGAGCAGTTCTTC. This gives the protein CASSRTSFLEQFF.

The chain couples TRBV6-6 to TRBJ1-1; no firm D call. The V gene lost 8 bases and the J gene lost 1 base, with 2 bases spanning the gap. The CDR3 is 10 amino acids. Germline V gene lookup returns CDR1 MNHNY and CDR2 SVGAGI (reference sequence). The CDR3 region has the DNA TGTGCCAGCGGGAACACTGAAGCTTTCTTT. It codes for CASGNTEAFF.

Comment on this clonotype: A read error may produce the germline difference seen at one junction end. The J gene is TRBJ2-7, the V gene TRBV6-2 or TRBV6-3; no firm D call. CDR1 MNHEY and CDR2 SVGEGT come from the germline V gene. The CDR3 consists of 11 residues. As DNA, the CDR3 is TGTGCCAGCACTTTCTCCAACGAGCAGTACTTC. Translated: CASTFSNEQYF.

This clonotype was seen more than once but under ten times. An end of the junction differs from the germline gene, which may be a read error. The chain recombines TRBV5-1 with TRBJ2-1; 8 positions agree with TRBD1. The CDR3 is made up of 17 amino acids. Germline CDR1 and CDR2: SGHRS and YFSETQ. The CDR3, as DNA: TGCGCCAGCAACTTGGGCGCTGTTACAGGGGGGTACAATGAGCAGTTCTTC. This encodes CASNLGAVTGGYNEQFF. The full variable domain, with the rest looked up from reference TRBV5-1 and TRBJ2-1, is KAGVTQTPRYLIKTRGQQVTLSCSPISGHRSVSWYQQTPGQGLQFLFEYFSETQRNKGNFPGRFSGRQFSNSRSEMNVSTLELGDSALYLCASNLGAVTGGYNEQFFGPGTRLTVL.

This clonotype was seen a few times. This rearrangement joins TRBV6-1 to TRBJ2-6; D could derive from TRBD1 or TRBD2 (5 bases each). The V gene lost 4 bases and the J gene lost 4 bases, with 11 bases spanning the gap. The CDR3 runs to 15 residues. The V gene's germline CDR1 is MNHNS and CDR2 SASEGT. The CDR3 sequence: CASSVGGSGANVLTF. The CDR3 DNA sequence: TGTGCCAGCAGTGTTGGGGGATCCGGGGCCAACGTCCTGACTTTC.

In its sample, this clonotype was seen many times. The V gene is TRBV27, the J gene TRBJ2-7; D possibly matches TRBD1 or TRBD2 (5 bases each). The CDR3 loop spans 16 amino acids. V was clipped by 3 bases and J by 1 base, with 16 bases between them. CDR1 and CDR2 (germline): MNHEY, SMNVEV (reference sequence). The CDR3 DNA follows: TGTGCCAGCAGTTTGACGAGGGACCTCCTTTCCTACGAGCAGTACTTC. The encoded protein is CASSLTRDLLSYEQYF.

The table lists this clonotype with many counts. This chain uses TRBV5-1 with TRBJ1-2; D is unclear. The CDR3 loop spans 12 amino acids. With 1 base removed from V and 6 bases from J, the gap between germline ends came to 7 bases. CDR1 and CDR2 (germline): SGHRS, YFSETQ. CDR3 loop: CASSLKGNGYTF. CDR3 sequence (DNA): TGCGCCAGCAGCTTGAAAGGGAATGGCTACACCTTC.

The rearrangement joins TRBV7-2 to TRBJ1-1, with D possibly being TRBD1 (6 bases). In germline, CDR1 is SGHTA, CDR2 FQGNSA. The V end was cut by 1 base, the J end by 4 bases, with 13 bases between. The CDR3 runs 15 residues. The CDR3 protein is CASSLGGGGGTEAFF. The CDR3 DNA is TGTGCCAGCAGCTTAGGGGGGGGAGGGGGCACTGAAGCTTTCTTT.

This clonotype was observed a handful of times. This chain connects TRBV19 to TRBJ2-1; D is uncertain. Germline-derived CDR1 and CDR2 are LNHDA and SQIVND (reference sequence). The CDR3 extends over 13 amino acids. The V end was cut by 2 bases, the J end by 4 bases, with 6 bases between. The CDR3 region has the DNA TGTGCCAGTAGTATACCCGGGTACAATGAGCAGTTCTTC. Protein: CASSIPGYNEQFF.

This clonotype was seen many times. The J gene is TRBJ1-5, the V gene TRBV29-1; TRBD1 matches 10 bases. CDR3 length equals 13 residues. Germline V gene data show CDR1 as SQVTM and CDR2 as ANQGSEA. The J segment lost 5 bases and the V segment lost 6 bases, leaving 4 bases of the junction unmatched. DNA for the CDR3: TGCAGCGTAACCGGACAGGGGGATCAGCCCCAGCATTTT. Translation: CSVTGQGDQPQHF.

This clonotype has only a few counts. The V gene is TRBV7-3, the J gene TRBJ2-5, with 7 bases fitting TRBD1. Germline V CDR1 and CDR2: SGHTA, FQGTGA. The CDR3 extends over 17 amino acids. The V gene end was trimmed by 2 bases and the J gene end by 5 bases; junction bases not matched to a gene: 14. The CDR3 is CASSLGARTGVMETQYF. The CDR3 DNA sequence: TGTGCCAGCAGCTTAGGTGCTCGGACAGGCGTTATGGAGACCCAGTACTTC.

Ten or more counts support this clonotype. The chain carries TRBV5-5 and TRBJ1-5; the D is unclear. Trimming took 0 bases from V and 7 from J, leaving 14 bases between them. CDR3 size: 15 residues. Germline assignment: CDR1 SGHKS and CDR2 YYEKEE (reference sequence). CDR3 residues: CASSLAGGVLQPQHF. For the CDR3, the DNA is TGTGCCAGCAGCTTGGCGGGTGGTGTCTTGCAGCCCCAGCATTTT.

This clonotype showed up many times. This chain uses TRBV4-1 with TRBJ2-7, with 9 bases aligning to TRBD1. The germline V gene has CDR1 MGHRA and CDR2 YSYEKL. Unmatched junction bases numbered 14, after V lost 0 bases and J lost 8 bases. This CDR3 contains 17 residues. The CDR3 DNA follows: TGCGCCAGCAGCCAAGATAGTAACTTGGGACAGGGAACGAAGCAGTACTTC. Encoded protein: CASSQDSNLGQGTKQYF.

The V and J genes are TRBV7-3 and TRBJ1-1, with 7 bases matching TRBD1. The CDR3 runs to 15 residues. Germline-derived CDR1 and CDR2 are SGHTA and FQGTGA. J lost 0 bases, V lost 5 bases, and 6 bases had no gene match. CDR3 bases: TGTGCCAGCAGCCCCTTGACAGGGATGAACACTGAAGCTTTCTTT. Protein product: CASSPLTGMNTEAFF.

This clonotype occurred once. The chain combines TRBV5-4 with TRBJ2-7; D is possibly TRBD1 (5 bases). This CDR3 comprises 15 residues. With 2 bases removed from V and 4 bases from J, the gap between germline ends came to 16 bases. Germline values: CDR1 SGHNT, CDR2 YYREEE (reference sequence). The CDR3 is CASSFPDTAAYEQYF. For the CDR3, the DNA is TGTGCCAGCAGCTTTCCGGACACAGCAGCATACGAGCAGTACTTC.

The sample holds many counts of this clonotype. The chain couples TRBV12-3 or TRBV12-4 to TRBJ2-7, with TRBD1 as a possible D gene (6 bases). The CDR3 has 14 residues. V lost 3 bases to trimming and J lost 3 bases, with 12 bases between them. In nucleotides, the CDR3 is TGTGCCAGCAGTTTGGGGACATCCTACTACGAGCAGTACTTC. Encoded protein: CASSLGTSYYEQYF.

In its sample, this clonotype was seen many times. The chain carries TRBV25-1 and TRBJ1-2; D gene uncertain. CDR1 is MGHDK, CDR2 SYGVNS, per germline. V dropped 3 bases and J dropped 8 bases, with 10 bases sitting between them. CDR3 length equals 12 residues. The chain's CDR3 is CASSEHGRGYTF. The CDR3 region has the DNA TGTGCCAGCAGTGAGCACGGCAGAGGCTACACCTTC.

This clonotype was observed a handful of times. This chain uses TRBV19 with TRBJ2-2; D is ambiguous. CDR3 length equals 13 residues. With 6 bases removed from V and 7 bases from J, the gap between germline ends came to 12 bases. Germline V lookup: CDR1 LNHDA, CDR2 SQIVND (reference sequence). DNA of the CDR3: TGTGCCAGTAGCCCTCCCGGCAGCGGGGAGCTGTTTTTT. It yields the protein CASSPPGSGELFF.

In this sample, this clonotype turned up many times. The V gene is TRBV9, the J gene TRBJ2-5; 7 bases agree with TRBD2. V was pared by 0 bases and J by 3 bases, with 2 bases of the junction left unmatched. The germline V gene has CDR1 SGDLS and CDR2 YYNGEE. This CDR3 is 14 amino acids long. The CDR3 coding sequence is TGTGCCAGCAGCGTAGCAGCGGGGAAAGAGACCCAGTACTTC. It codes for CASSVAAGKETQYF.